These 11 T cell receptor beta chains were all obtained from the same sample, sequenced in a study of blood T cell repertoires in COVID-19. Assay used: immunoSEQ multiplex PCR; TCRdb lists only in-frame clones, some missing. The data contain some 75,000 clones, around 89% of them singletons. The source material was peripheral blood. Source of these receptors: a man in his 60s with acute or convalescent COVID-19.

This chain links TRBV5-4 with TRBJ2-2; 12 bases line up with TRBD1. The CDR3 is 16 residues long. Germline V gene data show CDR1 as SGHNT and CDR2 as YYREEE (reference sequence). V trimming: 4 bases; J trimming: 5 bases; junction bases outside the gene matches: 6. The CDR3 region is CASSRPGQGATGELFF. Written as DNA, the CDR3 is TGTGCCAGCAGCCGACCGGGACAGGGGGCGACCGGGGAGCTGTTTTTT.

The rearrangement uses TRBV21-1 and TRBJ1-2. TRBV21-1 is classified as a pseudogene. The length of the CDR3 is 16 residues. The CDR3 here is CASSKDLWGDYYGYTF. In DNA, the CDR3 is TGTGCCAGCAGCAAAGATCTGTGGGGGGATTACTATGGCTACACCTTC.

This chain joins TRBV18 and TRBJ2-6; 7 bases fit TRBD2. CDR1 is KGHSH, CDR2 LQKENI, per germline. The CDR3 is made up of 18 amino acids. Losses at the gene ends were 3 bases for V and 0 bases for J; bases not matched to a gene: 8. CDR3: CASSPAGEFHSGANVLTF. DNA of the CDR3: TGTGCCAGCTCACCGGCGGGGGAGTTCCACTCTGGGGCCAACGTCCTGACTTTC.

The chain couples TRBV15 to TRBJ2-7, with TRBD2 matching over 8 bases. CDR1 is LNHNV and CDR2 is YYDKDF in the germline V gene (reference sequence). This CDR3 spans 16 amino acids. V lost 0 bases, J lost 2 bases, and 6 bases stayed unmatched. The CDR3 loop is CATSREKTSGTYEQYF. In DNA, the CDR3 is TGTGCCACCAGCAGAGAGAAAACTAGCGGCACCTACGAGCAGTACTTC.

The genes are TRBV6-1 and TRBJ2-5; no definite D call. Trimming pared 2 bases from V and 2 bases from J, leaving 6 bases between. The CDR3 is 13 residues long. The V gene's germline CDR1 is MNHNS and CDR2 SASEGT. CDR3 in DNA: TGTGCCAGCAGTGAACGCAGGCAAGAGACCCAGTACTTC. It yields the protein CASSERRQETQYF.

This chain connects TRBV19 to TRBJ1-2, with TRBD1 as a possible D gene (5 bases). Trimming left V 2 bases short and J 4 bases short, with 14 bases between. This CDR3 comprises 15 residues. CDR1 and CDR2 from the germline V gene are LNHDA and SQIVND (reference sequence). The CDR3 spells CASSIPFPGGYGYTF. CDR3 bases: TGTGCCAGTAGTATACCTTTCCCCGGGGGCTATGGCTACACCTTC.

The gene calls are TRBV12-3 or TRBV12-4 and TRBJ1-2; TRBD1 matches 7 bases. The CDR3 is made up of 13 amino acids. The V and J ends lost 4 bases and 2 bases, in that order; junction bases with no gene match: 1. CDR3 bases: TGTGCCAGCAGTTCACAGGGGAACTATGGCTACACCTTC. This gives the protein CASSSQGNYGYTF.

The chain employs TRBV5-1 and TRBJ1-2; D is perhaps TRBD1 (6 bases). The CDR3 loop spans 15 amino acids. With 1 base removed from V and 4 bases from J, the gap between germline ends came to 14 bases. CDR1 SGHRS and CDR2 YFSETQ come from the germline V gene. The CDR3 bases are TGCGCCAGCAGCTTGTTGGCAGGGGTCCCCTATGGCTACACCTTC. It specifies CASSLLAGVPYGYTF.

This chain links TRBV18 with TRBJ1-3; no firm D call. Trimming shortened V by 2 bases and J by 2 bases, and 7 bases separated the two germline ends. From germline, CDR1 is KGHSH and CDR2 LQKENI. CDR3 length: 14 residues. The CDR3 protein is CASSPEVPGNTIYF. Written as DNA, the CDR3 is TGTGCCAGCTCACCAGAGGTTCCTGGAAACACCATATATTTT. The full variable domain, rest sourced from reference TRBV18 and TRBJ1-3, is NAGVMQNPRHLVRRRGQEARLRCSPMKGHSHVYWYRQLPEEGLKFMVYLQKENIIDESGMPKERFSAEFPKEGPSILRIQQVVRGDSAAYFCASSPEVPGNTIYFGEGSWLTVV.

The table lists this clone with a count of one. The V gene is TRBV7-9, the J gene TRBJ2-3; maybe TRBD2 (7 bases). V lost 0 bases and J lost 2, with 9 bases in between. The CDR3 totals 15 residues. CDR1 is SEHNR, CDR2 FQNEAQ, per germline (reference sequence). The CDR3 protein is CASSLAGGPTDTQYF. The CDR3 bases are TGTGCCAGCAGCTTAGCGGGGGGGCCCACAGATACGCAGTATTTT.

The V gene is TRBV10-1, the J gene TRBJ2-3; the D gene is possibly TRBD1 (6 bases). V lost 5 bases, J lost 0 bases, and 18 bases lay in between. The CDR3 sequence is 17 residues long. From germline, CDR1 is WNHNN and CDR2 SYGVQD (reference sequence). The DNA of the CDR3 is TGCGCCAGCAGTTCTCCCGAGGGGACACGGAGCACAGATACGCAGTATTTT. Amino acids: CASSSPEGTRSTDTQYF.